The 32 T cell receptor beta chains listed next were all sequenced from one sample in a study of T cell clonality in common variable immunodeficiency. The protocol was immunoSEQ multiplex PCR, while the TCRdb copy is restricted to in-frame clones and leaves out a portion. The specimen has tens of thousands of clones, none found just once. The sequenced sample consisted of peripheral blood mononuclear cells. Receptor source: a person aged 18-70 years in good health.

This clone was seen ten or more times. Read coverage stops 3 residues before the CDR3 terminus; the germline J gene supplies the remainder. This sequence joins TRBV6-2 or TRBV6-3 and TRBJ1-5; D gene uncertain. This CDR3 has 13 residues. The V end was cut by 4 bases, the J end by 5 bases, with 9 bases between. The germline CDR1 and CDR2 sequences are MNHEY and SVGEGT. Incomplete CDR3 DNA: TGTGCCAGCAGTTGGATCGGGGATCAGCCC. It is translated as CASSWIGDQP. The whole CDR3 reads CASSWIGDQPQHF.

In its sample, this clone ranks as medium-sized. The read is 3 residues too short to cover the CDR3 end, so that end is filled in from the germline J gene. The V and J genes are TRBV30 and TRBJ1-4; the match to TRBD1 covers 12 bases. In germline, CDR1 is GTSNPN, CDR2 SVGIG (reference sequence). The CDR3 has 17 amino acids. The J segment lost 8 bases and the V segment lost 5 bases, leaving 15 bases of the junction unmatched. Incomplete CDR3 DNA: TGTGCCTGGCAGACTGGGACAGGGGGCGCGTGGAGCGAAAAA. Translation: CAWQTGTGGAWSEK. The whole CDR3 sequence is CAWQTGTGGAWSEKLFF. Full variable domain (remainder filled in from reference TRBV30 and TRBJ1-4): SQTIHQWPATLVQPVGSPLSLECTVEGTSNPNLYWYRQAAGRGLQLLFYSVGIGQISSEVPQNLSASRPQDRQFILSSKKLLLSDSGFYLCAWQTGTGGAWSEKLFFGSGTQLSVL.

This clone was detected ten times or more. The CDR3 end lies 3 residues beyond the end of the read and is filled in from the germline J gene. The chain links TRBV7-8 to TRBJ2-1, with 12 positions matching TRBD2. The germline V gene encodes CDR1 SGHVS and CDR2 FQNEAQ. The CDR3 contains 15 residues. The V gene end was trimmed by 4 bases and the J gene end by 8 bases; junction bases not matched to a gene: 6. Here the CDR3 reads CASSYLAGGLDEQFF. CDR3 bases read: TGTGCCAGCAGCTACCTAGCGGGAGGGCTCGATGAG.

This clone was found many times. The CDR3 extends 3 residues past the end of the read, so its final part is completed from the germline J gene. The genes are TRBV29-1 and TRBJ2-6, with D possibly matching TRBD1 (6 bases). This CDR3 is built from 15 residues. Germline CDR1 and CDR2: SQVTM and ANQGSEA. V was shortened by 0 bases and J by 4 bases, with 10 bases between the two germline ends. CDR3 DNA, as far as it was read: TGCAGCGTTGAAGAAAGGGGGTCCGGGGCCAACGTC. This codes for CSVEERGSGANV. The full-length CDR3 reads as CSVEERGSGANVLTF. The full variable domain, completed using reference TRBV29-1 and TRBJ2-6, is SAVISQKPSRDICQRGTSLTIQCQVDSQVTMMFWYRQQPGQSLTLIATANQGSEATYESGFVIDKFPISRPNLTFSTLTVSNMSPEDSSIYLCSVEERGSGANVLTFGAGSRLTVL.

This clone has ten or more counts. The read gets to within 3 residues of the CDR3 end, and the germline J gene fills in the rest. The chain has TRBV30 and TRBJ2-3; possibly TRBD1 for D (5 bases). V dropped 1 base and J dropped 2 bases, with 13 bases sitting between them. Per germline, CDR1 GTSNPN and CDR2 SVGIG (reference sequence). The CDR3 contains 15 residues. The part of the CDR3 DNA that was read is TGTGCCTGGAGTGCGGGCAGGGCAATCACAGATACG. Its translation: CAWSAGRAITDT. The CDR3 as a whole reads CAWSAGRAITDTQYF.

This clone has a count of ten or more. The read gets to within 3 residues of the CDR3 end, and the germline J gene fills in the rest. The chain recombines TRBV5-1 with TRBJ2-3; TRBD2 is a possible D gene (6 bases). Looked up from germline, CDR1 is SGHRS and CDR2 is YFSETQ. The ends were cut back, 1 base at V and 2 bases at J, with 11 bases in the middle. The CDR3 is 15 residues long. The covered CDR3 bases are TGCGCCAGCAGCTTGTCTGCGGGGACCACAGATACG. The encoded protein is CASSLSAGTTDT. The full-length CDR3 reads as CASSLSAGTTDTQYF.

This clone has a count of ten or more. The missing CDR3 end, 3 residues past where the read stops, is filled in from the germline J gene. The genes are TRBV5-6 and TRBJ1-5, with D possibly TRBD1 on 6 matching bases. This CDR3 comprises 14 residues. The V gene lost 2 bases and the J gene lost 2 bases, with 8 bases spanning the gap. The germline CDR1 and CDR2 sequences are SGHDT and YYEEEE. Incomplete CDR3 DNA: TGTGCCAGCAGCTTCCAGGGGCGCAATCAGCCC. It is translated as CASSFQGRNQP. The full-length CDR3 reads as CASSFQGRNQPQHF. Full variable domain (missing parts from reference TRBV5-6 and TRBJ1-5): DAGVTQSPTHLIKTRGQQVTLRCSPKSGHDTVSWYQQALGQGPQFIFQYYEEEERQRGNFPDRFSGHQFPNYSSELNVNALLLGDSALYLCASSFQGRNQPQHFGDGTRLSIL.

This clone was counted at least ten times. The sequenced CDR3 bases are TGTGCCAGCAGTTTATTAGCGGGGGGGCGGGAGACC. Encoded protein: CASSLLAGGRET. The CDR3 reads in full as CASSLLAGGRETQYF. The rearrangement joins TRBV28 to TRBJ2-5, with TRBD2 matching 11 bases. The CDR3 extends 3 residues past the end of the read, so its final part is completed from the germline J gene. This CDR3 comprises 15 residues. Germline CDR1 is MDHEN and CDR2 is SYDVKM. V trimming: 1 base; J trimming: 5 bases; junction bases outside the gene matches: 3.

This clone was counted at least ten times. Read coverage stops 3 residues before the CDR3 terminus; the germline J gene supplies the remainder. V gene TRBV9 combines with J gene TRBJ1-2, with a possible D match to TRBD1 (5 bases). The length of the CDR3 is 14 residues. CDR1 is SGDLS and CDR2 is YYNGEE in the germline V gene. V lost 2 bases to trimming and J lost 2 bases, with 10 bases between them. CDR3 protein: CASSVREGNYGYTF. CDR3 DNA (partial): TGTGCCAGCAGCGTCAGGGAGGGGAACTATGGC. The full variable domain, its missing parts supplied by reference TRBV9 and TRBJ1-2, is DSGVTQTPKHLITATGQRVTLRCSPRSGDLSVYWYQQSLDQGLQFLIQYYNGEERAKGNILERFSAQQFPDLHSELNLSSLELGDSALYFCASSVREGNYGYTFGSGTRLTVV.

This clone was recorded at least ten times. The read is 3 residues too short to cover the CDR3 end, so that end is filled in from the germline J gene. This chain joins TRBV20-1 and TRBJ1-1; TRBD1 agrees at 9 bases. Germline V lookup: CDR1 DFQATT, CDR2 SNEGSKA (reference sequence). V was clipped by 1 base and J by 5 bases; unmatched bases: 8. This CDR3 spans 15 amino acids. The CDR3 DNA, read in part, is TGCAGTGCTAGAGCCACACAGGGGGCGACGACTGAA. It is translated as CSARATQGATTE. In full, the CDR3 is CSARATQGATTEAFF.

This clone occurred many times. The CDR3 extends 3 residues past the end of the read, so its final part is completed from the germline J gene. The chain uses TRBV18 and TRBJ2-2, with D perhaps TRBD2 (5 bases). CDR3 size: 15 residues. Germline CDR1 is KGHSH and CDR2 is LQKENI. Deletions cut 2 bases from V and 2 bases from J, with 9 bases between. CDR3 amino acids: CASSPLALNTGELFF. The sequenced part of the CDR3 DNA is TGTGCCAGCTCACCATTAGCGTTAAACACCGGGGAG.

In this sample, this clone turned up many times. The read ends 3 residues early relative to the CDR3; the germline J gene fills the gap. The genes are TRBV18 and TRBJ1-1; D is perhaps TRBD1 (5 bases). Deletions cut 3 bases from V and 1 base from J, with 12 bases between. Germline V gives CDR1 KGHSH, CDR2 LQKENI. This CDR3 contains 15 residues. CDR3 DNA, as far as it was read: TGTGCCAGCTCACCTGACAGAAACCCGAACACTGAA. Protein product: CASSPDRNPNTE. The full CDR3 sequence reads CASSPDRNPNTEAFF.

This clone occurred many times. The DNA ends 3 residues before the CDR3 does, and the rest of the CDR3 is filled in from the germline J gene. This rearrangement joins TRBV19 to TRBJ2-6, with D possibly being TRBD1 (6 bases). Looked up from germline, CDR1 is LNHDA and CDR2 is SQIVND (reference sequence). V lost 6 bases, J lost 4 bases, and 13 bases lay in between. The CDR3 spans 15 residues. CDR3 in amino acids: CASRVGGSGANVLTF. CDR3 bases read: TGTGCCAGTAGAGTAGGGGGTTCCGGGGCCAACGTC.

This clone was seen a few times. The part of the CDR3 DNA that was read is TGCGCCAGCAGCTTGGCGGGACTTCCATCCTACGAG. It encodes CASSLAGLPSYE. The CDR3, in full, reads CASSLAGLPSYEQYF. The chain recombines TRBV5-1 with TRBJ2-7, with D perhaps TRBD2 (6 bases). The CDR3 extends 3 residues past the end of the read, so its final part is completed from the germline J gene. The germline V gene has CDR1 SGHRS and CDR2 YFSETQ. CDR3 length: 15 amino acids. V lost 0 bases and J lost 1, with 11 bases in between.

This clone was picked up many times. The DNA ends 3 residues before the CDR3 does, and the rest of the CDR3 is filled in from the germline J gene. The chain employs TRBV4-1 and TRBJ1-2; D is unresolved. Germline values: CDR1 MGHRA, CDR2 YSYEKL. The CDR3 has 18 residues. V shed 3 bases and J shed 0 bases, with 20 bases lying between them. CDR3 DNA, as far as it was read: TGCGCCAGCAGCCACAGGTATGGGCACCGGAATTCTAACTATGGC. Its translation: CASSHRYGHRNSNYG. The entire CDR3 protein is CASSHRYGHRNSNYGYTF.

This clone was recorded at least ten times. The missing CDR3 end, 3 residues past where the read stops, is filled in from the germline J gene. This chain uses TRBV29-1 with TRBJ2-7, with D perhaps TRBD2 (6 bases). The V end lost 4 bases, the J end lost 2 bases, and 12 bases lay between the germline ends. Germline CDR1 is SQVTM and CDR2 is ANQGSEA. The CDR3 has 13 residues. This CDR3 is CSVVSGHTYEQYF. CDR3 DNA (partial): TGCAGCGTTGTAAGCGGGCACACCTACGAG.

In this sample, this clone turned up a few times. The observed sequence ends 3 residues before the CDR3 terminus, with the missing tail filled in from the germline J gene. The chain recombines TRBV5-1 with TRBJ2-1; tentatively, D is TRBD2 (6 bases). Looked up from germline, CDR1 is SGHRS and CDR2 is YFSETQ. The CDR3 extends over 17 amino acids. Trimming took 3 bases from V and 5 from J, leaving 21 bases between them. The DNA read from the CDR3 is TGCGCCAGCAGCTCCGATCGAACTAGCTCCGGTCACAATGAG. This encodes CASSSDRTSSGHNE. The full CDR3 reads CASSSDRTSSGHNEQFF.

This clone was recorded at least ten times. The sequence runs out 3 residues before the end of the CDR3; the remainder is reconstructed from the germline J gene. V is TRBV20-1 and J is TRBJ1-3; D remains ambiguous. Deletions cut 3 bases from V and 1 base from J, with 7 bases between. The CDR3 consists of 13 residues. Germline-derived CDR1 and CDR2 are DFQATT and SNEGSKA (reference sequence). CDR3 amino acids: CSASIGSGNTIYF. The DNA read from the CDR3 is TGCAGTGCTAGTATAGGGTCTGGAAACACC.

This clone was picked up many times. The read finishes 3 residues shy of the CDR3 end, and the germline J gene is used to complete it. The J gene is TRBJ2-1, the V gene TRBV6-4; the match to TRBD2 covers 8 bases. Germline V lookup: CDR1 MRHNA, CDR2 SNTAGT. The CDR3 totals 16 residues. Losses at the gene ends were 0 bases for V and 4 bases for J; bases not matched to a gene: 5. The CDR3 reads CASSDSTAGDYNEQFF. The sequenced CDR3 bases are TGTGCCAGCAGTGACTCCACAGCGGGAGATTACAATGAG.

This clone has a count of ten or more. The read terminates 3 residues ahead of where the CDR3 ends, so the germline J gene completes it. The chain joins TRBV28 to TRBJ1-2; D is uncertain. Germline V gene sequence: CDR1 MDHEN, CDR2 SYDVKM. This CDR3 has 12 amino acids. The CDR3 loop reads CASSLSGYGYTF. The CDR3 DNA, read in part, is TGTGCCAGCAGTTTGTCGGGGTACGGC.

The sample holds many counts of this clone. The CDR3 end is not reached by the read, which stops 3 residues before it; the germline J gene fills it in. The rearrangement uses TRBV7-7 and TRBJ2-7; tentatively, D is TRBD1 (5 bases). Germline CDR1 and CDR2: SSHAT and FNYEAQ (reference sequence). Trimming took off 7 bases at V and 2 bases at J, with 12 bases between the two ends. This CDR3 is 13 amino acids long. The CDR3 bases that were read are TGTGCCAGCACGAACAGGAAAGCCTACGAG. This gives the protein CASTNRKAYE. The full CDR3 protein reads CASTNRKAYEQYF.

This clone was detected many times. The CDR3 end is not reached by the read, which stops 3 residues before it; the germline J gene fills it in. The rearrangement joins TRBV5-1 to TRBJ1-4, with TRBD1 as a possible D gene (5 bases). V was clipped by 0 bases and J by 9 bases, with 18 bases between them. The germline V gene encodes CDR1 SGHRS and CDR2 YFSETQ. This CDR3 has 16 residues. Here the CDR3 reads CASSLAGRGGMKKLFF. CDR3 DNA, as far as it was read: TGCGCCAGCAGCTTGGCCGGGAGGGGTGGGATGAAAAAA.

This clone has ten or more counts. Sequencing ends 3 residues short of the CDR3 end; the germline J gene provides the rest. The chain employs TRBV16 and TRBJ2-3; D unresolved. The V end lost 0 bases, the J end lost 0 bases, and 7 bases lay between the germline ends. The CDR3 length is 15 residues. CDR1 and CDR2 (germline): KGHSY, FQNENV. The CDR3 sequence: CASSQSATSTDTQYF. Incomplete CDR3 DNA: TGTGCCAGCAGCCAATCCGCGACTAGCACAGATACG.

In its sample, this clone was seen many times. The sequence runs out 3 residues before the end of the CDR3; the remainder is reconstructed from the germline J gene. The rearrangement joins TRBV10-3 to TRBJ1-1; D perhaps matches TRBD1 (6 bases). The CDR3 has 13 residues. Looked up from germline, CDR1 is ENHRY and CDR2 is SYGVKD. The V and J ends lost 10 bases and 1 base respectively, with 13 bases between them. CDR3 loop: CATQRQENTEAFF. The covered CDR3 bases are TGTGCCACCCAAAGACAGGAGAACACTGAA.

In this sample, this clone turned up many times. Read data end 3 residues before the CDR3 end; the end is taken from the germline J gene. The V call is TRBV6-1, the J call TRBJ1-4, with 9 bases identical to TRBD1. The CDR3 runs to 15 residues. Germline CDR1 reads MNHNS; CDR2 reads SASEGT. V lost 4 bases to trimming and J lost 7 bases; unmatched junction nucleotides: 7. Partial CDR3 DNA: TGTGCCAGCAGTGTCGGGACAGGGACTTTTGAAAAA. Translated, it gives CASSVGTGTFEK. The full CDR3 is CASSVGTGTFEKLFF.

At least ten counts were recorded for this clone. Sequencing ends 3 residues short of the CDR3 end; the germline J gene provides the rest. The chain employs TRBV20-1 and TRBJ1-2; 10 bases map to TRBD1. Per the germline V gene, CDR1 is DFQATT and CDR2 is SNEGSKA (reference sequence). This CDR3 has 14 residues. V was clipped by 3 bases and J by 4 bases; unmatched bases: 5. CDR3 bases read: TGCAGTGCTAGCTCGGGACAGGGGTCCTATGGC. Encoded protein: CSASSGQGSYG. The whole CDR3 protein is CSASSGQGSYGYTF.

There are many counts of this clone. The read finishes 3 residues shy of the CDR3 end, and the germline J gene is used to complete it. This chain connects TRBV20-1 to TRBJ2-6, with D perhaps TRBD1 (6 bases). V was trimmed by 3 bases and J by 2 bases, leaving 14 bases between them. Per the germline V gene, CDR1 is DFQATT and CDR2 is SNEGSKA (reference sequence). This CDR3 is built from 16 residues. The part of the CDR3 DNA that was read is TGCAGTGCTAGCCCTCAGGGGAGCACTGGGGCCAACGTC. Protein product: CSASPQGSTGANV. Given in full, the CDR3 is CSASPQGSTGANVLTF.

Concerning this clone itself: The read halts 3 residues ahead of the CDR3 end, with the missing end drawn from the germline J gene. This chain joins TRBV7-2 and TRBJ1-2, with TRBD1 matching over 7 bases. Germline V gives CDR1 SGHTA, CDR2 FQGNSA. The CDR3 has 12 amino acids. CDR3 region: CASSEGTVGYTF. The CDR3 DNA, read in part, is TGTGCCAGCAGCGAGGGGACAGTCGGC.

Ten or more counts support this clone. The CDR3 end is not reached by the read, which stops 3 residues before it; the germline J gene fills it in. The chain recombines TRBV9 with TRBJ2-2, with TRBD2 matching 7 bases. The CDR3 has 15 amino acids. Germline V CDR1 and CDR2: SGDLS, YYNGEE. Trimming removed 3 bases from V and 4 bases from J; junction bases left unmatched: 6. Partial CDR3 DNA: TGTGCCAGCAGCGCCCGGACGGGGGGCACCGGGGAG. Translated: CASSARTGGTGE. The entire CDR3 protein reads CASSARTGGTGELFF.

This clone was seen at least ten times. CDR3 bases read: TGCAGGGTAATGACTAGCGGGGAGAATGAG. Translating it yields CRVMTSGENE. The CDR3, in full, reads CRVMTSGENEQFF. V usage is TRBV29-1 and J usage is TRBJ2-1, with 11 bases matching TRBD2. The read comes to an end 3 residues before the CDR3 does, leaving the germline J gene to fill in the end. This CDR3 region has 13 residues. Germline CDR1 SQVTM, CDR2 ANQGSEA.

Many counts were recorded for this clone. The DNA ends 3 residues before the CDR3 does, and the rest of the CDR3 is filled in from the germline J gene. V gene TRBV2 combines with J gene TRBJ1-2; D gene uncertain. This CDR3 has 13 residues. Germline V gene sequence: CDR1 SNHLY, CDR2 FYNNEI. V shed 6 bases and J shed 0 bases, with 8 bases lying between them. The CDR3 loop reads CASRDLPNYGYTF. CDR3 DNA, as far as it was read: TGTGCCAGCAGGGACTTACCTAACTATGGC.

This clone was recorded many times. The read gets to within 3 residues of the CDR3 end, and the germline J gene fills in the rest. The chain carries TRBV15 and TRBJ1-1; maybe TRBD1 (6 bases). Germline V gene data show CDR1 as LNHNV and CDR2 as YYDKDF (reference sequence). The CDR3 has 20 amino acids. The V end lost 2 bases, the J end lost 4 bases, and 29 bases lay between the germline ends. The CDR3 DNA, read in part, is TGTGCCACCAGCAGACCTTCAGTCCGCACGCCAGGGGTAAGGGGCACTGAA. It translates to CATSRPSVRTPGVRGTE. The full CDR3 protein is CATSRPSVRTPGVRGTEAFF.